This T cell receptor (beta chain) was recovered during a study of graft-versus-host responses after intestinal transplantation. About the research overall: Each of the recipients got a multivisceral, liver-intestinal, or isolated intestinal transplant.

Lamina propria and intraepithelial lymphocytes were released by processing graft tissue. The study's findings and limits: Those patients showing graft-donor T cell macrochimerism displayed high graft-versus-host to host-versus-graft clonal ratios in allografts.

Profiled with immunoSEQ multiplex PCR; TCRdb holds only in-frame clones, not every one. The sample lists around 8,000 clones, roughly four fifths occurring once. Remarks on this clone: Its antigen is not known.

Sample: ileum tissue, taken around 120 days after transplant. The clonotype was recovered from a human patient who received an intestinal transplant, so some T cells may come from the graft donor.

This chain's CDR3 is CASTGGGFSNQPQHF. The CDR3 nucleotides read TGTGCCAGCACGGGAGGAGGATTTAGCAATCAGCCCCAGCATTTT. This sequence joins TRBV2 and TRBJ1-5; no firm D call. Germline CDR1 and CDR2: SNHLY and FYNNEI. The CDR3 consists of 15 residues. V lost 7 bases and J lost 0, with 13 bases in between.